A single sample is the source of the 8 T cell receptor beta chains below, sequenced in a study of blood T cell repertoires in COVID-19. This table comes from immunoSEQ multiplex PCR, and its TCRdb copy is limited to in-frame clones, with some not included. The table lists 270,000 or so clones, 81% of them singletons, with just under 3% in the top ten. The sample was peripheral blood. These receptors came from a woman aged 55-69 years with active or convalescent COVID-19.

The chain employs TRBV6-5 and TRBJ1-5, with 7 bases matching TRBD1. The ends lost 7 bases at V and 4 bases at J; junction bases unmatched: 10. The CDR3 is made up of 15 amino acids. The V gene's germline CDR1 is MNHEY and CDR2 SVGAGI. The CDR3 sequence is CASTPGQGGNQPQHF. Here the CDR3 DNA reads TGTGCCAGCACCCCGGGCCAGGGGGGAAATCAGCCCCAGCATTTT.

The genes are TRBV9 and TRBJ2-1, with 11 bases lining up with TRBD2. This CDR3 has 17 residues. V was pared by 2 bases and J by 0 bases, with 4 bases of the junction left unmatched. In germline, CDR1 is SGDLS, CDR2 YYNGEE. This CDR3 is CASSVLGLAVSYNEQFF. The CDR3 DNA is TGTGCCAGCAGCGTCCTGGGACTAGCGGTCTCCTACAATGAGCAGTTCTTC.

The chain couples TRBV7-9 to TRBJ1-4; D not certain. Germline V lookup: CDR1 SEHNR, CDR2 FQNEAQ (reference sequence). The CDR3 extends over 14 amino acids. Trimming cost V 3 bases and J 7 bases, with 12 bases left between them. CDR3 sequence (DNA): TGTGCCAGCAGCTTCTTAGAGGGAGGTGAAAAACTGTTTTTT. Protein product: CASSFLEGGEKLFF.

The J gene is TRBJ1-1, the V gene TRBV2, with a tentative D call TRBD1 (6 bases). The CDR3 sequence is 14 residues long. V was cut by 5 bases and J by 3 bases, with 13 bases left in between. CDR1 and CDR2 from the germline V gene are SNHLY and FYNNEI. CDR3 coding DNA: TGTGCCAGCAGTTCAACAGGGTTAGACACTGAAGCTTTCTTT. It specifies CASSSTGLDTEAFF.

This clone was counted between two and nine times. V and J are TRBV11-2 and TRBJ1-4; D call uncertain. Germline-derived CDR1 and CDR2 are SGHAT and FQNNGV. V lost 1 base to trimming and J lost 1 base, with 7 bases between them. The CDR3 consists of 15 residues. The CDR3 loop is CASSLVQKTNEKLFF. The DNA of the CDR3 is TGTGCCAGCAGCTTAGTGCAGAAAACTAATGAAAAACTGTTTTTT.

V is TRBV5-6 and J is TRBJ2-5; 7 bases map to TRBD1. Per the germline V gene, CDR1 is SGHDT and CDR2 is YYEEEE. The CDR3 length is 15 residues. V lost 0 bases and J lost 4; bases outside the gene matches: 6. The CDR3 is CASSLETGFTETQYF. The CDR3 coding sequence is TGTGCCAGCAGCTTGGAGACAGGGTTCACAGAGACCCAGTACTTC.

The chain uses TRBV4-1 and TRBJ2-3; D gene ambiguous. The CDR3 totals 11 residues. The germline V gene encodes CDR1 MGHRA and CDR2 YSYEKL. V was pared by 8 bases and J by 8 bases, with 11 bases between. The CDR3 reads CASHSRGTQYF. The CDR3 DNA reads as TGCGCCAGCCATTCTAGAGGTACGCAGTATTTT.

This rearrangement joins TRBV10-3 to TRBJ2-7, with 11 bases aligning to TRBD2. V trimming: 10 bases; J trimming: 4 bases; junction bases outside the gene matches: 3. The CDR3 is made up of 12 amino acids. Germline assignment: CDR1 ENHRY and CDR2 SYGVKD. The CDR3 coding sequence is TGTGCCACCGCTAGCGGGGGGTACGAGCAGTACTTC. It specifies CATASGGYEQYF.